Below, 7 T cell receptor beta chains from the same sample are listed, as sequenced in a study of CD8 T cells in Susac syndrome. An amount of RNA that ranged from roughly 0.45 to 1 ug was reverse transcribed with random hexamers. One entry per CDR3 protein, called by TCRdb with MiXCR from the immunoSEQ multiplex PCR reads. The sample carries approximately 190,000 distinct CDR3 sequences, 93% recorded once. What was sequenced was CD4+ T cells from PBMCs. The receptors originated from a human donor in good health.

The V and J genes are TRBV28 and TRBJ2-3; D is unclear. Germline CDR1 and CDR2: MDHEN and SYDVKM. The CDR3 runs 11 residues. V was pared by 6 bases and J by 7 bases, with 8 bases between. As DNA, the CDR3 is TGTGCCAGCAGCATTAGGAATACGCAGTATTTT. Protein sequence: CASSIRNTQYF.

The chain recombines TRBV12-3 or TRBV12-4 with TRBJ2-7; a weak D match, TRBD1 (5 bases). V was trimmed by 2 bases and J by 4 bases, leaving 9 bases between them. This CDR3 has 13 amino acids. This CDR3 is CASSLQGRYEQYF. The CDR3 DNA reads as TGTGCCAGCAGTTTACAGGGCAGGTACGAGCAGTACTTC.

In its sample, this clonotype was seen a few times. CDR3 nucleotides: TGTGCCAGCAGCCTTACTAGCGGGGGCGCCTACGAGCAGTACTTC. Amino acid sequence: CASSLTSGGAYEQYF. V is TRBV7-2 and J is TRBJ2-7; TRBD2 matches 11 bases. V was pared by 5 bases and J by 2 bases, with 5 bases of the junction left unmatched. The CDR3 runs 15 residues. Germline CDR1 is SGHTA and CDR2 is FQGNSA.

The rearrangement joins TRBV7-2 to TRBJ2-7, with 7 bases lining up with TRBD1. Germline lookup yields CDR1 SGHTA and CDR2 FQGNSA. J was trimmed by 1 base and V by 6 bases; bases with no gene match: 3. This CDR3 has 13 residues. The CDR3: CASRLTGSYEQYV. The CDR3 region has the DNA TGTGCCAGCAGGTTGACAGGGTCCTACGAGCAGTACGTC.

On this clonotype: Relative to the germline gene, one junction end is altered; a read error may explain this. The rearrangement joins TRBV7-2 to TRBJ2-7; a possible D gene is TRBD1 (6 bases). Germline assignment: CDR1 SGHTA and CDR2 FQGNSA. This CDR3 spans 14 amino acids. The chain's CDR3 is CASTLGQIPYEQYF. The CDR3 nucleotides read TGTGCCAGCACCTTAGGACAGATCCCCTACGAGCAGTACTTC.

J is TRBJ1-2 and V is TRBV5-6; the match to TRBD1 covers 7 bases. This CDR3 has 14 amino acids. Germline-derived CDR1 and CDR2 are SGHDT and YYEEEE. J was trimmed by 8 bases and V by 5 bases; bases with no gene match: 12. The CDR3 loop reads CASSRQGSPRGYTF. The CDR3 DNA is TGTGCCAGCAGTAGACAGGGATCTCCTAGGGGCTACACCTTC.

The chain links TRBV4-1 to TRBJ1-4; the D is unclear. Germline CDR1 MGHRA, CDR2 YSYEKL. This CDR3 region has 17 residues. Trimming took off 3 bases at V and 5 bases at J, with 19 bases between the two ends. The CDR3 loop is CASSQGRFVRRNEKLFF. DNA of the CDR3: TGCGCCAGCAGCCAGGGGAGGTTTGTTAGACGGAATGAAAAACTGTTTTTT.